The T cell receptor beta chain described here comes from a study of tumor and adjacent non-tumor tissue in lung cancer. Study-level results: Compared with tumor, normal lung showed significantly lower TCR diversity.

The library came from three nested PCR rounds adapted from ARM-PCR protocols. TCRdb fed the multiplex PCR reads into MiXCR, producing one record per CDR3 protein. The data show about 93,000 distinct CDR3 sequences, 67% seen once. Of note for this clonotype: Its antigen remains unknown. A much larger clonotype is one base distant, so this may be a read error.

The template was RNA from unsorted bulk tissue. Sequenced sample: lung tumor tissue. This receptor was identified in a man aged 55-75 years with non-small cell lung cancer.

In DNA, the CDR3 is TGCGCCAGCAGCCAAGATCGGGTTCGGCCCCAGCATTTT. Its translation: CASSQDRVRPQHF. The chain combines TRBV4-1 with TRBJ1-5, with D unresolved. The germline CDR1 and CDR2 sequences are MGHRA and YSYEKL. V lost 0 bases, J lost 9 bases, and 9 bases lay in between. The CDR3 sequence is 13 residues long.